The 21 T cell receptor beta chains listed next were all sequenced from one sample in a study of OX40 agonist ivuxolimab in advanced cancers. Sequencing used immunoSEQ multiplex PCR; TCRdb keeps in-frame clones, though not all of them. The sample carries around 50,000 clones, more than 70% recorded once. The specimen was CD4+ or CD8+ T cells sorted from blood, collected in a trial of the OX40 agonist ivuxolimab. The receptors derive from an adult with an advanced solid tumor such as melanoma, head and neck, liver or kidney cancer.

The J gene is TRBJ2-7, the V gene TRBV9; D ambiguous. The V end was cut by 0 bases, the J end by 6 bases, with 16 bases between. Germline CDR1 reads SGDLS; CDR2 reads YYNGEE. CDR3 length equals 15 residues. The DNA of the CDR3 is TGTGCCAGCAGCGTAGGTGTCACCCTCGCCTCCGAGCAGTACTTC. Protein product: CASSVGVTLASEQYF.

The chain couples TRBV28 to TRBJ2-3; 10 bases are shared with TRBD2. Germline CDR1 reads MDHEN; CDR2 reads SYDVKM. The V and J ends lost 6 bases and 11 bases, in that order; junction bases with no gene match: 8. CDR3 length: 13 amino acids. The CDR3 protein is CASSGPIAGGQYF. The CDR3 nucleotides read TGTGCCAGCAGCGGACCCATAGCGGGGGGGCAGTATTTT.

The V call is TRBV5-6, the J call TRBJ2-6, with D maybe TRBD2 (5 bases). Trimming pared 1 base from V and 2 bases from J, leaving 16 bases between. The CDR3 is 18 amino acids. Germline values: CDR1 SGHDT, CDR2 YYEEEE. CDR3 residues: CASSLSGLGATGANVLTF. The CDR3 bases are TGTGCCAGCAGCTTGTCGGGTTTGGGAGCTACTGGGGCCAACGTCCTGACTTTC. The whole variable domain, remainder taken from reference TRBV5-6 and TRBJ2-6, is DAGVTQSPTHLIKTRGQQVTLRCSPKSGHDTVSWYQQALGQGPQFIFQYYEEEERQRGNFPDRFSGHQFPNYSSELNVNALLLGDSALYLCASSLSGLGATGANVLTFGAGSRLTVL.

J is TRBJ2-1 and V is TRBV11-2, with 7 positions matching TRBD2. Germline lookup yields CDR1 SGHAT and CDR2 FQNNGV. The V gene end was trimmed by 0 bases and the J gene end by 1 base; junction bases not matched to a gene: 3. The CDR3 loop spans 16 amino acids. CDR3 loop: CASSLEGLQSYNEQFF. The CDR3 nucleotides read TGTGCCAGCAGCTTAGAGGGACTACAGTCCTACAATGAGCAGTTCTTC.

The chain employs TRBV6-5 and TRBJ1-5; no clear D. Between the trimmed V and J ends, which lost 7 bases and 4 bases, there was a span of 14 bases. CDR1 and CDR2 from the germline V gene are MNHEY and SVGAGI. This CDR3 spans 14 amino acids. This CDR3 reads CASTRFQGNQPQHF. CDR3 coding DNA: TGTGCCAGCACCCGGTTCCAAGGAAATCAGCCCCAGCATTTT.

The chain couples TRBV5-1 to TRBJ2-4; D assignment may be TRBD1 or TRBD2 (6 bases each). This CDR3 contains 15 residues. The V end was cut by 6 bases, the J end by 8 bases, with 21 bases between. The germline CDR1 and CDR2 sequences are SGHRS and YFSETQ. This chain's CDR3 is CASKSRAGGTDIQYF. The DNA for the CDR3 is TGCGCCAGCAAGTCCCGGGCCGGGGGCACGGACATTCAGTACTTC.

J is TRBJ1-5 and V is TRBV6-5; the D gene is possibly TRBD1 (5 bases). V was shortened by 8 bases and J by 2 bases, with 7 bases between the two germline ends. Per the germline V gene, CDR1 is MNHEY and CDR2 is SVGAGI. CDR3 length equals 12 residues. The CDR3 spells CASGTGNQPQHF. The CDR3 coding sequence is TGTGCCAGCGGGACTGGCAATCAGCCCCAGCATTTT.

The chain joins TRBV5-4 to TRBJ1-2; 7 positions agree with TRBD1. V was clipped by 3 bases and J by 8 bases; unmatched bases: 7. Germline V gene data show CDR1 as SGHNT and CDR2 as YYREEE (reference sequence). This CDR3 contains 13 residues. The CDR3 bases are TGTGCCAGCAGCTCTACAGGGGCAAAGGGCTACACCTTC. The encoded protein is CASSSTGAKGYTF.

The rearrangement joins TRBV5-8 to TRBJ2-1; TRBD2 agrees at 11 bases. The ends lost 1 base at V and 5 bases at J; junction bases unmatched: 2. This CDR3 is built from 15 residues. CDR1 is SGHTS, CDR2 YDEGEE, per germline. In nucleotides, the CDR3 is TGTGCCAGCAGCTTGCTAGCGGGAGGTGACAATGAGCAGTTCTTC. Encoded protein: CASSLLAGGDNEQFF.

V and J are TRBV29-1 and TRBJ1-1; D remains ambiguous. CDR3 length: 12 amino acids. V was trimmed by 6 bases and J by 7 bases, leaving 15 bases between them. CDR1 and CDR2 from the germline V gene are SQVTM and ANQGSEA. CDR3 residues: CSVQKNRGEAFF. The CDR3 coding sequence is TGCAGCGTCCAAAAAAATCGGGGTGAAGCTTTCTTT.

The V and J genes are TRBV9 and TRBJ2-7; D ambiguous. Trimming shortened V by 0 bases and J by 6 bases, and 25 bases separated the two germline ends. The CDR3 loop spans 18 amino acids. In germline, CDR1 is SGDLS, CDR2 YYNGEE. The CDR3 protein is CASSVAPPDLGLVVEQYF. The CDR3 DNA is TGTGCCAGCAGCGTAGCTCCGCCGGACCTCGGGCTTGTGGTCGAGCAGTACTTC.

This sequence joins TRBV19 and TRBJ2-2; perhaps TRBD2 as D (6 bases). The germline CDR1 and CDR2 sequences are LNHDA and SQIVND (reference sequence). The CDR3 runs to 16 residues. Trimming took 5 bases from V and 1 from J, leaving 14 bases between them. The CDR3 sequence is CASSPWGGENTGELFF. CDR3 DNA sequence: TGTGCCAGTAGTCCCTGGGGAGGAGAGAACACCGGGGAGCTGTTTTTT.

This chain uses TRBV18 with TRBJ2-5; 8 bases fit TRBD1. CDR1 KGHSH and CDR2 LQKENI come from the germline V gene. The CDR3 has 15 residues. After removal of 2 bases from V and 4 bases from J, the junction contained 6 bases not matched to a gene. CDR3 loop: CASSPGAGGRETQYF. CDR3 in DNA: TGTGCCAGCTCACCAGGTGCAGGGGGCAGAGAGACCCAGTACTTC.

The V gene is TRBV5-1, the J gene TRBJ2-7; either TRBD1 or TRBD2 may supply D (5 bases each). The CDR3 sequence is 16 residues long. V shed 4 bases and J shed 6 bases, with 23 bases lying between them. Germline V CDR1 and CDR2: SGHRS, YFSETQ. CDR3 nucleotide sequence: TGCGCCAGCAGCCCCCTCCCCCTCCGGGACGCAGGCGAGCAGTACTTC. Its translation is CASSPLPLRDAGEQYF.

This chain connects TRBV25-1 to TRBJ2-7; D remains unclear. Trimming stripped 2 bases from V and 4 bases from J, with 12 bases between. The germline V gene encodes CDR1 MGHDK and CDR2 SYGVNS. The CDR3 totals 14 residues. This CDR3 is CASSEPGEAYEQYF. DNA of the CDR3: TGTGCCAGCAGTGAACCGGGCGAGGCGTACGAGCAGTACTTC.

This clone was counted only a few times. V is TRBV13 and J is TRBJ2-7; D may match TRBD1 or TRBD2 (5 bases each). V was clipped by 5 bases and J by 6 bases, with 20 bases between them. This CDR3 spans 15 amino acids. The germline V gene encodes CDR1 PRHDT and CDR2 FYEKMQ (reference sequence). The CDR3 DNA reads as TGTGCCAGCAGCCCCGGGACGGCCTCCGGGGTCGAGCAGTACTTC. This translates into CASSPGTASGVEQYF.

This clone occurred once. V usage is TRBV28 and J usage is TRBJ2-7, with no clear D. The V gene lost 6 bases and the J gene lost 3 bases, with 18 bases spanning the gap. The CDR3 consists of 15 residues. Germline V CDR1 and CDR2: MDHEN, SYDVKM. DNA for the CDR3: TGTGCCAGCAGCAACGGAAGGGCTGCTCACTACGAGCAGTACTTC. Protein: CASSNGRAAHYEQYF.

The chain recombines TRBV12-5 with TRBJ2-2; 14 bases line up with TRBD2. V lost 1 base, J lost 5 bases, and 3 bases stayed unmatched. Germline V gene sequence: CDR1 LGHNT, CDR2 FRNRAP. The CDR3 is made up of 17 amino acids. CDR3 sequence reads: CASGLATSGRATGELFF. CDR3 in DNA: TGTGCTAGTGGTTTGGCGACTAGCGGGAGGGCAACCGGGGAGCTGTTTTTT.

V usage is TRBV11-3 and J usage is TRBJ2-5, with D perhaps matching TRBD2 (6 bases). Germline CDR1 and CDR2: SGHNT and YENEEA. V was trimmed by 4 bases and J by 5 bases, leaving 20 bases between them. The CDR3 covers 16 residues. The CDR3 region has the DNA TGTGCCAGCAGCTCGCGGGGCATAGCTGGGGGGGAGACCCAGTACTTC. Translated, it gives CASSSRGIAGGETQYF.

The chain carries TRBV7-2 and TRBJ2-7; 12 nucleotides match TRBD2. The CDR3 consists of 15 residues. V gave up 2 bases and J gave up 2 bases; unmatched junction bases: 1. Germline V gene data show CDR1 as SGHTA and CDR2 as FQGNSA. Here the CDR3 reads CASSLLAGGPYEQYF. In nucleotides, the CDR3 is TGTGCCAGCAGCTTACTAGCGGGAGGGCCCTACGAGCAGTACTTC.

The gene calls are TRBV11-3 and TRBJ2-2; 12 positions agree with TRBD2. V was pared by 5 bases and J by 1 base, with 5 bases of the junction left unmatched. Per the germline V gene, CDR1 is SGHNT and CDR2 is YENEEA. The CDR3 has 17 amino acids. The CDR3: CASSLQLAGGNTGELFF. CDR3 DNA sequence: TGTGCCAGCAGCCTTCAACTAGCGGGAGGGAACACCGGGGAGCTGTTTTTT.